The TCR beta chain described here comes from a study of OX40 agonist ivuxolimab in advanced cancers. As for the study more broadly: Ivuxolimab was an agonistic, fully human IgG2 monoclonal antibody directed against OX40 (CD134), a costimulatory receptor. Intravenous ivuxolimab was administered to patients every 2 weeks at six dose levels: 0.01, 0.1, 0.3, 1.5, 3 and 10 mg/kg. Among the approximately 50 dose-escalation patients, around 20 had hepatocellular carcinoma, about 15 melanoma, 9 renal cell carcinoma and 9 head and neck cancer. In the dose-escalation cohort, 82.7% of patients were male, and the mean age was approximately 60 years, with a range of about 20 to 90. Prior anti-PD-1, anti-PD-L1 or anti-CTLA-4 therapy was permitted, and checkpoint inhibitors had been received by about 44% of dose-escalation patients. Partial responses occurred in three dose-escalation patients, of whom one had hepatocellular carcinoma and two had cutaneous melanoma. Peripheral TCRbeta sequencing was intended to test whether TCR sequence diversity was altered and clonal T-cell expansion was caused by ivuxolimab. The paper describes the monotherapy dose-escalation part (N of about 55 patients) of the phase I trial of ivuxolimab. Study-level results and caveats: Low levels of normalized T-cell clonal expansion were also seen in some nonresponding patients. At doses from 0.1 to 3.0 mg/kg, clonal expansion was seen in both CD4+ and CD8+ blood T cells between baseline and week 6. After ivuxolimab, more expanded clones were found on average in CD8+ T cells than in CD4+ T cells. In the 0.1-3.0 mg/kg groups, partial responders were among the patients with the lowest normalized peripheral clonal expansion, particularly in CD8+ T cells. Which antigens the clonally expanded peripheral T cells were specific for was not determined.

The CDR3, cysteine through phenylalanine, is 13 amino acids long. Only the CDR3 portion is preserved as DNA: 39 bases, with reading frame beginning at the first base. The germline V gene supplies CDR1 SQVTM and CDR2 ANQGSEA. V loses 7 bases of germline sequence and J loses 2 bases, and the interval between the two ends is 14 bases. In the case of this clone: The antigen it binds to is not known. No much larger clonotype is one base removed from it; base qualities were not supplied.

The trial excluded patients who had a history of autoimmune disease or who were on systemic immunosuppression. Peripheral blood for TCR sequencing was collected from all dose cohorts at baseline, on cycle 4 day 1, and on cycle 7 day 1. The samples were taken from a phase I, first-in-human, multicenter, open-label dose-escalation trial of ivuxolimab. Adults with locally advanced or metastatic head and neck squamous cell, hepatocellular, melanoma or renal cell carcinoma were enrolled in the trial. Before TCR sequencing, CD4+ T cells and CD8+ T cells from peripheral blood were sorted into separate populations. For sequencing of the TCRbeta CDR3 region, genomic DNA was extracted from the sorted cells. TCRbeta CDR3 regions were sequenced using the immunoSEQ Assay. TCRdb carries this immuneACCESS record with in-frame sequences only. Its versions omit some clonotypes, under half of them owing to an unresolved V gene in the studies checked, with the rest unexplained. For this sample the table gives 130,000 or so clones, of which about 93% were detected only once. The top ten clones comprise about 0.93% of the sample.

The rearranged chain carries TRBV29-1 and TRBJ1-1, with the D gene not clear enough to name. This receptor was identified in an adult with an advanced solid tumor such as melanoma, head and neck, liver or kidney cancer. This material consisted of CD4+ or CD8+ T cells sorted from blood, taken in a trial of the OX40 agonist ivuxolimab. The DNA sequence is TGCAGCGCCCAGCCACAGAGCAACACTGAAGCTTTCTTT. Protein translation: CSAQPQSNTEAFF. The entire variable domain, with the stretches around the CDR3 drawn from the reference TRBV29-1 and TRBJ1-1 proteins, is SAVISQKPSRDICQRGTSLTIQCQVDSQVTMMFWYRQQPGQSLTLIATANQGSEATYESGFVIDKFPISRPNLTFSTLTVSNMSPEDSSIYLCSAQPQSNTEAFFGQGTRLTVV.